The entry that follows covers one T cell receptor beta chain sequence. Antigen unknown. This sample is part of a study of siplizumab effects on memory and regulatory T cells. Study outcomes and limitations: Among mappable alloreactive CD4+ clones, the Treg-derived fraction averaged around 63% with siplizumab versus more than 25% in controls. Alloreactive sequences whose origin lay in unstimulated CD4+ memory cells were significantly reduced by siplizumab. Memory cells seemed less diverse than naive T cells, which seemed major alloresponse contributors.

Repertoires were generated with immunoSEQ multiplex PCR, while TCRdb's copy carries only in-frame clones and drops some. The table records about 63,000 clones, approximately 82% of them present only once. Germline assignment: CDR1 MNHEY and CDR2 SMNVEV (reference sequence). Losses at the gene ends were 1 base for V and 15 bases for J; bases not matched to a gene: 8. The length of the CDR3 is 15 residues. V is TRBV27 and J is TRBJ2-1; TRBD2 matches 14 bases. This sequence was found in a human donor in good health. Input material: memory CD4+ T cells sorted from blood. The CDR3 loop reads CASSLYGTSGSTWFF. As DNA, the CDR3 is TGTGCCAGCAGTTTATACGGGACTAGCGGGAGTACTTGGTTCTTC.